This paragraph reports one T cell receptor beta chain. The data originate from a study of T cell clones after liver transplantation. Overall study context: Third-party-reactive TCRbeta sequences from pre-transplant mixed lymphocyte reactions served as antigen-independent comparators. Until 12-24 months post-transplant, subjects got standard immunosuppression and no induction.

CDR3 size: 12 residues. Germline values: CDR1 SGHRS, CDR2 YFSETQ. Between the trimmed V and J ends, which lost 4 bases and 5 bases, there was a span of 10 bases. Clones were read by immunoSEQ multiplex PCR, and TCRdb kept only the in-frame ones, dropping some. The table shows about 33,000 clones, with around 94% occurring only once. The specimen comprised CD8+ T cells from blood, sampled 12 months after liver transplant. The clonotype comes from a human patient who received a liver transplant. Some T cells may be graft donor cells. This chain uses TRBV5-1 with TRBJ2-7, with TRBD2 as a possible D gene (6 bases). CDR3 in DNA: TGCGCCAGCAGCCTCGGGACTGACGAGCAGTACTTC. It codes for CASSLGTDEQYF.